This TCR beta chain emerged from a study of cytomegalovirus exposure and HLA in healthy donors. Assay used: immunoSEQ multiplex PCR; TCRdb lists only in-frame clones, some missing. This repertoire shows 200,000 or so clones, 84% found once; its top ten account for approximately 7%. A word on this clone: Its antigen is unknown.

Germline CDR1 and CDR2: SGHDT and YYEEEE. This CDR3 spans 13 amino acids. The V end lost 0 bases, the J end lost 6 bases, and 8 bases lay between the germline ends. Regarding the study as a whole: There were some public TCRs occurring in many donors, but most TCR sequences were rare. Researchers reported that three CMV-associated chains were confirmed in vitro as CMV antigen-specific. Overall, approximately 150 TCR beta chains were annotated as cytomegalovirus-associated.

The receptor comes from a man aged 18 to 29 in good health and CMV-seropositive. The rearrangement links TRBV5-6 to TRBJ2-3; tentatively, D is TRBD2 (5 bases). Sequenced material: PBMCs. The chain's CDR3 is CASSLARRDTQYF. For the CDR3, the DNA is TGTGCCAGCAGCTTGGCCAGGAGGGATACGCAGTATTTT.